This T cell receptor (beta chain) was identified in a study of T cell repertoires in cytomegalovirus infection. Across the study: Shared public TCR beta signatures pointed to both CMV infection and a matching HLA type. Study-level results: It was HLA-C-restricted CMV-specific TCR beta clonotypes that dominated the response ex vivo. CMV carriers having the relevant HLA were flagged by cumulative public TCR beta family frequency.

Germline CDR1 and CDR2: SGHTA and FQGNSA. This CDR3 spans 15 amino acids. With V trimmed by 1 base and J by 7 bases, 9 bases remained unmatched. Comments on this clonotype: What it binds is unknown.

TCRdb reprocessed the reads with MiXCR, giving one entry per CDR3 protein. The profile shows around 180,000 distinct CDR3 sequences, 28% of them singletons. The chain uses TRBV7-2 and TRBJ2-5; 7 bases align to TRBD1. The sample consisted of PBMCs. The sequence was collected from a human donor in good health (CMV status not recorded). Some clones in this sample may be carry-over from other donors' samples. CDR3 amino acids: CASSLGSSRQGTQYF. In DNA form, the CDR3 reads TGTGCCAGCAGCTTAGGGTCGTCTAGACAGGGGACCCAGTACTTC.